A selection of T cell receptor beta chains follows, all from one sample in a study of blood T cell repertoires in COVID-19. Assay: immunoSEQ multiplex PCR; the TCRdb copy retains only in-frame clones and omits some. The repertoire includes some 150,000 clones, 84% of them detected once, and about 9.3% sits in the top ten. The sequenced material came from peripheral blood. Receptors originate from an elderly woman in a cohort sampled during active or convalescent COVID-19. Each CDR3 is given with its conserved first and last residue. D genes are given only for firm matches. The size entry is marked missing in some rows and otherwise reads once, few, many or a size class.

size,D,V,J,CDR3
-,TRBD2,TRBV5-6,TRBJ2-5,CASSLALLAGVRETQYF
-,-,TRBV7-9,TRBJ2-5,CASSFSTGRETQYF
-,-,TRBV5-5,TRBJ1-1,CASSPGKFEAFF
-,-,TRBV3-1/TRBV3-2,TRBJ1-5,CASSQLGHQPQHF
-,-,TRBV4-3,TRBJ2-3,CASSQDNQQGGEDTQYF
-,TRBD1,TRBV13,TRBJ1-6,CASRRGQGNSPLHF
once,TRBD2,TRBV24-1,TRBJ2-5,CATSDRTSGVETQYF
-,-,TRBV7-6,TRBJ2-1,CASSAGPYNEQFF
few,-,TRBV29-1,TRBJ1-2,CSAWKGSGYTF
-,TRBD1,TRBV18,TRBJ2-1,CASSPRGTSEQFF
-,TRBD1,TRBV5-1,TRBJ1-2,CASSSSGTGVQHGYTF
-,-,TRBV7-8,TRBJ2-2,CASSLVRNTGELFF
-,-,TRBV19,TRBJ2-2,CASSMPYRRGGELFF
-,TRBD1,TRBV6-1,TRBJ1-5,CASSAPGTEGDQPQHF
few,TRBD1,TRBV11-2,TRBJ1-2,CASSLTGIYGYTF
-,-,TRBV7-3,TRBJ2-6,CASSLGASGANVLTF
-,-,TRBV3-1/TRBV3-2,TRBJ2-2,CASSPGGGTGELFF
-,-,TRBV7-2,TRBJ1-1,CASSYPSTEAFF
-,-,TRBV6-5,TRBJ1-6,CASIRDTNNSPLHF
-,TRBD2,TRBV19,TRBJ2-3,CASNHPPGLAGSDTQYF